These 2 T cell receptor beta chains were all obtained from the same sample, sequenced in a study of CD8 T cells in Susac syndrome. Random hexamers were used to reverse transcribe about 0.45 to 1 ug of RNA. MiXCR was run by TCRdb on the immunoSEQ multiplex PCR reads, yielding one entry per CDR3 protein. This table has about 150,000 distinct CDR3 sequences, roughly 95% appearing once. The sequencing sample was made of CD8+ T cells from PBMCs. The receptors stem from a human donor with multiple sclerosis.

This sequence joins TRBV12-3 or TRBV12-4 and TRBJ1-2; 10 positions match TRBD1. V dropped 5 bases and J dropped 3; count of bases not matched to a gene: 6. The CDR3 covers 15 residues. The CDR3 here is CASSPEGQGDYGYTF. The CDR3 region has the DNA TGTGCCAGCAGTCCAGAAGGACAGGGGGACTATGGCTACACCTTC.

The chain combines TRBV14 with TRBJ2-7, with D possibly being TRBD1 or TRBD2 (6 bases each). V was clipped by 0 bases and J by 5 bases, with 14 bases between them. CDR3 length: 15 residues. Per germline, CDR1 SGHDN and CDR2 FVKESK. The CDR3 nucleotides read TGTGCCAGCAGCCAAGATCGGTGGGGGGCCCACGAGCAGTACTTC. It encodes CASSQDRWGAHEQYF.